Listed here is a single T cell receptor beta chain. The CDR3 consists of 13 residues. The germline V gene encodes CDR1 KGHSH and CDR2 LQKENI. V lost 8 bases and J 0 bases, leaving 7 bases between the germline ends. The data were taken from a study of blood T cell repertoires in COVID-19. Across the study: The study drew acute and convalescent COVID-19 samples from the United States, Italy and Spain. From T cells, B-cell-depleted T cells, or PBMCs came the material, which was cDNA or gDNA.

TCRdb's copy holds only in-frame clones and misses some; the assay was immunoSEQ multiplex PCR. Of roughly 330,000 clones in the sample, roughly 85% were seen once. Participants had their cohort set by participant-reported clinical history. Recovery among Cohort 3 donors was established by two negative PCRs, clearance, or symptom resolution. The rearrangement joins TRBV18 to TRBJ1-4; no clear D. Material: PBMCs or T cells enriched from blood (not recorded which). The sequence was collected from a woman younger than 45 who had recovered from COVID-19. The CDR3 reads CASTEATNEKLFF. The DNA of the CDR3 is TGTGCCAGCACGGAGGCAACTAATGAAAAACTGTTTTTT. Together with reference TRBV18 and TRBJ1-4, the CDR3 gives the full variable domain: NAGVMQNPRHLVRRRGQEARLRCSPMKGHSHVYWYRQLPEEGLKFMVYLQKENIIDESGMPKERFSAEFPKEGPSILRIQQVVRGDSAAYFCASTEATNEKLFFGSGTQLSVL.